A single sample gave rise to the 10 T cell receptor beta chains below, sequenced in a study of cytomegalovirus exposure and HLA in healthy donors. PCR employed 60 Vbeta and 13 Jbeta primers. Assay used: immunoSEQ multiplex PCR; TCRdb lists only in-frame clones, some missing. This table holds about 210,000 clones, about three quarters found once. The sample consisted of PBMCs. The receptors here all came from a male donor in good health and CMV-seronegative.

J is TRBJ2-6 and V is TRBV18, with D possibly TRBD2 on 5 matching bases. The CDR3 runs to 15 residues. V lost 3 bases and J 3 bases, leaving 9 bases between the germline ends. Germline lookup yields CDR1 KGHSH and CDR2 LQKENI. CDR3 DNA sequence: TGTGCCAGCTCACCTCTGGACTTTGGGGCCAACGTCCTGACTTTC. Translation: CASSPLDFGANVLTF.

J is TRBJ2-7 and V is TRBV5-6, with 7 bases that match TRBD1. Germline lookup yields CDR1 SGHDT and CDR2 YYEEEE. J lost 5 bases, V lost 0 bases, and 8 bases had no gene match. The CDR3 is 15 residues long. CDR3 bases: TGTGCCAGCAGCTTGGTAGGGGGCGCCTGGAACGAGCAGTACTTC. Translating gives CASSLVGGAWNEQYF.

V and J are TRBV27 and TRBJ2-5; 7 bases agree with TRBD2. This CDR3 is built from 14 residues. Trimming removed 5 bases from V and 4 bases from J; junction bases left unmatched: 7. CDR1 MNHEY and CDR2 SMNVEV come from the germline V gene (reference sequence). DNA for the CDR3: TGTGCCAGCAGTCTGTGGGAGGGAGGAGAGACCCAGTACTTC. Translated, it gives CASSLWEGGETQYF.

The CDR3: CASSYSNGGHTEAFF. CDR3 DNA: TGTGCCAGCAGCTACTCGAACGGGGGTCACACTGAAGCTTTCTTT. The V call is TRBV11-3, the J call TRBJ1-1; D might be TRBD1 (5 bases). CDR3 size: 15 residues. Germline values: CDR1 SGHNT, CDR2 YENEEA. V was trimmed by 4 bases and J by 3 bases, leaving 15 bases between them.

The V call is TRBV6-5, the J call TRBJ2-1; maybe TRBD1 (6 bases). Germline-derived CDR1 and CDR2 are MNHEY and SVGAGI. CDR3 length equals 15 residues. Trimming cost V 4 bases and J 2 bases, with 12 bases left between them. CDR3 coding DNA: TGTGCCAGCAGTTTGGGGGCCCCTCCCTACAATGAGCAGTTCTTC. Translation: CASSLGAPPYNEQFF.

This rearrangement joins TRBV6-1 to TRBJ2-3; 9 nucleotides line up with TRBD2. V gave up 4 bases and J gave up 6 bases; unmatched junction bases: 8. The CDR3 consists of 15 residues. The V gene's germline CDR1 is MNHNS and CDR2 SASEGT. The CDR3 DNA reads TGTGCCAGCAGTGCTCGCGGGAGGGCCATGGATACGCAGTATTTT. Amino acids: CASSARGRAMDTQYF.

This clone was counted between two and nine times. The J gene is TRBJ1-1, the V gene TRBV27, with D possibly matching TRBD1 (6 bases). This CDR3 region has 14 residues. CDR1 is MNHEY, CDR2 SMNVEV, per germline (reference sequence). V was cut by 5 bases and J by 3 bases, with 13 bases left in between. This CDR3 is CASSPQGLHTEAFF. DNA of the CDR3: TGTGCCAGCAGTCCACAGGGTTTGCACACTGAAGCTTTCTTT.

The chain recombines TRBV28 with TRBJ2-2; 8 bases match TRBD2. The CDR3 covers 12 residues. Trimming at V came to 10 bases and at J to 9 bases, leaving 7 bases not matched to a gene. CDR1 and CDR2 (germline): MDHEN, SYDVKM. CDR3 region: CATTGLARELFF. In nucleotides, the CDR3 is TGTGCCACCACAGGACTAGCCCGGGAGCTGTTTTTT.

This chain uses TRBV7-9 with TRBJ1-1; the D gene is possibly TRBD1 (6 bases). In germline, CDR1 is SEHNR, CDR2 FQNEAQ (reference sequence). V lost 1 base to trimming and J lost 0 bases, with 12 bases between them. The CDR3 is 16 residues long. CDR3 residues: CASSLDPRGVNTEAFF. CDR3 DNA sequence: TGTGCCAGCAGCTTAGATCCCAGGGGTGTGAACACTGAAGCTTTCTTT.

This sequence joins TRBV11-1 and TRBJ1-4, with D possibly matching TRBD1 (6 bases). CDR3 length equals 14 residues. V was cut by 1 base and J by 8 bases, with 11 bases left in between. Germline CDR1 SGHAT, CDR2 FQDESV (reference sequence). In nucleotides, the CDR3 is TGTGCCAGCAGCTTAGGAGAAGGGGGAGAAAAACTGTTTTTT. Translating gives CASSLGEGGEKLFF.